A selection of T cell receptor beta chains follows, all from one sample in a study of T cells after yellow fever vaccination. MiXCR, applied by TCRdb to the 5' RACE reads, yields one record per CDR3 protein. The table includes approximately 26,000 distinct CDR3 sequences, approximately 4.2% detected once. Sequenced material: PBMCs, either bulk or a sorted T-cell subset (CD4+, CD8+, memory, or dextramer-sorted; not recorded which), taken on the day of the yellow fever booster vaccination. Source of these receptors: a man between 18 and 29 years old who received the YFV17D yellow fever vaccine. The conserved cysteine and the conserved F or W are not part of the CDR3 here. Fields, in order: clone size, J gene, V gene, CDR3 protein. Rows may omit the clone size; those that give it use once, few, many or a size class.

many TRBJ2-7 TRBV6-2/TRBV6-3 ASRLAGSAYEQY
many TRBJ2-5 TRBV6-5 ASSSGTNKGETQY
- TRBJ1-2 TRBV20-1 SARDYRDYGYT
many TRBJ1-6 TRBV20-1 SAPEQGGSPLH
medium-sized TRBJ2-6 TRBV6-4 ASSDNSGANVLT
many TRBJ2-3 TRBV20-1 SAAIAASTDTQY
many TRBJ2-6 TRBV7-2 ASSLGPGANVLT
medium-sized TRBJ2-5 TRBV25-1 ASSETSGVRETQY
many TRBJ1-2 TRBV19 ASSEQGFGGYT
few TRBJ2-3 TRBV5-4 ASRPGQSTDTQY
many TRBJ1-2 TRBV12-3/TRBV12-4 ASTPSGFYGYT
many TRBJ2-7 TRBV20-1 SARTDADEQY
many TRBJ2-3 TRBV5-1 ASSFGQGMDTQY
many TRBJ2-2 TRBV18 ASSPFDSANTGELF
medium-sized TRBJ2-3 TRBV6-1 ASSELAGGPDTQY
many TRBJ2-1 TRBV5-1 ASSLGTGPSNEQF
- TRBJ2-7 TRBV7-2 ASSLTADSYEQY
many TRBJ1-4 TRBV7-9 ASSSDSSLGEKLF
many TRBJ2-2 TRBV20-1 SARERGANTGELF
many TRBJ2-4 TRBV11-2 ASSLDRGIGIQY
many TRBJ2-3 TRBV12-3/TRBV12-4 ASSFRDTQY
few TRBJ2-5 TRBV7-3 ASSFSGGGQTQY
- TRBJ1-1 TRBV7-6 ASSLALGYTEAF
- TRBJ2-2 TRBV19 AILAGGKKVGELF
many TRBJ1-3 TRBV10-3 AISAVTRHGNTIY
few TRBJ1-6 TRBV7-3 ASALGGRYSPLH
many TRBJ2-3 TRBV10-3 AISGTSGSPDTQY
few TRBJ2-3 TRBV20-1 SAREWATDTQY
many TRBJ1-3 TRBV12-3/TRBV12-4 ASDRRNPGNTIY
many TRBJ1-2 TRBV6-5 ASSYSGDPYGYT
once TRBJ1-1 TRBV5-4 ASSFSRNTEAF
- TRBJ2-3 TRBV6-1 ASRELTGGENTQY
- TRBJ1-2 TRBV20-1 SALPLDRGTHYGYT
many TRBJ2-5 TRBV6-6 ASSYQETQY
many TRBJ1-1 TRBV10-3 AISYGQTEAF
many TRBJ1-1 TRBV28 ASSLTGKAF
- TRBJ2-7 TRBV2 ASRSPVGEQY
many TRBJ1-2 TRBV20-1 SASPHLANYGYT
many TRBJ1-4 TRBV7-9 ASSFGTGATNEKLF
many TRBJ1-2 TRBV5-1 ASSSGQGTYGYT
many TRBJ2-1 TRBV6-5 ASSKVGGRQF
many TRBJ2-6 TRBV7-2 ASSELSGANVLT
- TRBJ2-3 TRBV7-8 ASSNLTDTQY
- TRBJ2-2 TRBV5-1 ASSLEGTPNTGELF
many TRBJ2-5 TRBV7-9 ASSFQAIRTQY
many TRBJ1-5 TRBV12-3/TRBV12-4 ASSRRENQPQH
many TRBJ2-3 TRBV4-2 ASSQDRGTSTDTQY
many TRBJ1-1 TRBV7-2 ASSLRVGNTEAF
many TRBJ2-1 TRBV5-1 ASSLDQAGMQF
many TRBJ2-1 TRBV6-2/TRBV6-3 ASSSSSYNEQF
large TRBJ1-1 TRBV4-1 ASSQREVTEAF